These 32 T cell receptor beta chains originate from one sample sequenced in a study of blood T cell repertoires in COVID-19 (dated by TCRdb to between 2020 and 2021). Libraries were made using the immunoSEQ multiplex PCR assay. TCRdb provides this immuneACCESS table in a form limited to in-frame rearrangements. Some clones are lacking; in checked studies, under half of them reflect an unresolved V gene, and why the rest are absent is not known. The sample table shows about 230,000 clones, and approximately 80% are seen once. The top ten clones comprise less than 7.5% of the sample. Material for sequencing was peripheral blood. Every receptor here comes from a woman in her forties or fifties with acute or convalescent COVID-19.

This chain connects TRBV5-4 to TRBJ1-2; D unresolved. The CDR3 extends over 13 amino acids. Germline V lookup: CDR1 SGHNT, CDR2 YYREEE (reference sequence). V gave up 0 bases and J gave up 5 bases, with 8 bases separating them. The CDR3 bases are TGTGCCAGCAGCTTGGATTTAGATTATGGCTACACCTTC. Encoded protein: CASSLDLDYGYTF.

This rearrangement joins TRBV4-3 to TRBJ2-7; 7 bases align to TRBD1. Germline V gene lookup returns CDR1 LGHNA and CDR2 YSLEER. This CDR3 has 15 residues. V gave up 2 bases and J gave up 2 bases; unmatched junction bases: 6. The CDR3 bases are TGCGCCAGCAGCCAATCCCGGGACAGCGCCTACGAGCAGTACTTC. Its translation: CASSQSRDSAYEQYF.

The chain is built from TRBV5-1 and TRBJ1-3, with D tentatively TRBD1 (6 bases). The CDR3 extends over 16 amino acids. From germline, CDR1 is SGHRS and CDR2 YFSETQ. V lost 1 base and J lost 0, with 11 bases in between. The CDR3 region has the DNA TGCGCCAGCAGCTTGTGGGGGCCCGACTCTGGAAACACCATATATTTT. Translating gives CASSLWGPDSGNTIYF.

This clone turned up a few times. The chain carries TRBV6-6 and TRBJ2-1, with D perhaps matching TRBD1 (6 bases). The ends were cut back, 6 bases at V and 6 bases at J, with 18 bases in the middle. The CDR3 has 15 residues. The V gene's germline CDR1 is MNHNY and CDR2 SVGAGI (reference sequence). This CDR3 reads CASRPTGDKGNEQFF. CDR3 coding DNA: TGTGCCAGCAGACCGACAGGTGATAAGGGCAATGAGCAGTTCTTC.

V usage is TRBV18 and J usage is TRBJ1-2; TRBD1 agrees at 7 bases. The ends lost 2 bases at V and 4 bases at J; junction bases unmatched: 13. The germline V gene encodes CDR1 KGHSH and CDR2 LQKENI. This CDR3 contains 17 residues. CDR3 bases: TGTGCCAGCTCACCATCCGGTCCGGGACAGCCAATCTATGGCTACACCTTC. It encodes CASSPSGPGQPIYGYTF.

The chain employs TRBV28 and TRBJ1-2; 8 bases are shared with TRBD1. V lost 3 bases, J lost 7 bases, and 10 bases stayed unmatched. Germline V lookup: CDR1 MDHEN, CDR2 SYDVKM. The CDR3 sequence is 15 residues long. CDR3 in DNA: TGTGCCAGCAGTTTCGGTCCAGGGGGCTCGAGTGGCTACACCTTC. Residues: CASSFGPGGSSGYTF.

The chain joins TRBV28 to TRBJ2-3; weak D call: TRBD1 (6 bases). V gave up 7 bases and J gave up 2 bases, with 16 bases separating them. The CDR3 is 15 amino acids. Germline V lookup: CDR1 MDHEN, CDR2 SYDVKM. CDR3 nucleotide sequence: TGTGCCAGCAAAAACGAGGACAGAGACACAGATACGCAGTATTTT. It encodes CASKNEDRDTDTQYF.

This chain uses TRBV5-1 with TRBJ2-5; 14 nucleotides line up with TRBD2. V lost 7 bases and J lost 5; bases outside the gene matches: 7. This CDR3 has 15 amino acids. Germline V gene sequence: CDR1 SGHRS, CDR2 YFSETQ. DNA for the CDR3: TGCGCCAGCGGGACTAGCGGGGGACTTGGGGAGACCCAGTACTTC. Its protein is CASGTSGGLGETQYF.

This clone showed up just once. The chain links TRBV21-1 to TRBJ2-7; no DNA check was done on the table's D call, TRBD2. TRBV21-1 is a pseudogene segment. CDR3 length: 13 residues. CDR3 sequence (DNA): TGTGCCAGCAACCGGGACTACTCCTACGAGCAGTACTTC. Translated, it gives CASNRDYSYEQYF.

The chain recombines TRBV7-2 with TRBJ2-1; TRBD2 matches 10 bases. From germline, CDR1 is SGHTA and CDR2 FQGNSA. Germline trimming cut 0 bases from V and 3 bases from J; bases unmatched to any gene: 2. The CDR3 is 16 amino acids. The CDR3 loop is CASSLALAGLYNEQFF. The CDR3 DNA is TGTGCCAGCAGCTTAGCACTAGCGGGGCTCTACAATGAGCAGTTCTTC.

The CDR3 region is CASREAASTDTQYF. Written as DNA, the CDR3 is TGTGCCAGCCGGGAGGCAGCTAGCACAGATACGCAGTATTTT. The chain is built from TRBV2 and TRBJ2-3; 7 bases map to TRBD2. The V segment lost 8 bases and the J segment 0 bases; nucleotides outside the gene matches: 5. The germline V gene encodes CDR1 SNHLY and CDR2 FYNNEI. The length of the CDR3 is 14 residues.

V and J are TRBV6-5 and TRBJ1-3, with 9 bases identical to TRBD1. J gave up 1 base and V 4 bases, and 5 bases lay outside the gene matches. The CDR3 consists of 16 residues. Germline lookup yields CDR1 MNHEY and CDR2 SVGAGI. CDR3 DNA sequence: TGTGCCAGCAGTTCGGACAGGGGAAATTCTGGAAACACCATATATTTT. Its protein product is CASSSDRGNSGNTIYF.

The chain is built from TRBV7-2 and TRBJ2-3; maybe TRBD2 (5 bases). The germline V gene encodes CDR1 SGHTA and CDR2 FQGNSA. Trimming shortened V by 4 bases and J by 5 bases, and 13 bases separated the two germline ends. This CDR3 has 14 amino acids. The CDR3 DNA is TGTGCCAGCAGCTCCCGGAGGACGGAAGATACGCAGTATTTT. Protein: CASSSRRTEDTQYF.

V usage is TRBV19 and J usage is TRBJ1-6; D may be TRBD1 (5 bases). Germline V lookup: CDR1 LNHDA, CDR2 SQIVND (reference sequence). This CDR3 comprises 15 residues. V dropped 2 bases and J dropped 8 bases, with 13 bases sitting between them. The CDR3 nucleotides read TGTGCCAGTAGTATACTAGAGGGGAGGGATTCACCCCTCCACTTT. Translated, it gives CASSILEGRDSPLHF.

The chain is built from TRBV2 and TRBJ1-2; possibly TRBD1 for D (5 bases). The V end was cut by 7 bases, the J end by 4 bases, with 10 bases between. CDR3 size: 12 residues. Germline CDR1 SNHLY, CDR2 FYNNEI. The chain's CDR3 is CASTRRGYGYTF. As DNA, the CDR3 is TGTGCCAGCACGCGAAGGGGCTATGGCTACACCTTC.

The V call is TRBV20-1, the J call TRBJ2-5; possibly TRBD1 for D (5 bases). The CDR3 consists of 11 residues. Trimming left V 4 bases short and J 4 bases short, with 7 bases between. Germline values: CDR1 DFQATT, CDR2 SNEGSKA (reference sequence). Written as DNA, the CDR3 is TGCAGTGCTAAGGGGTTAGAGACCCAGTACTTC. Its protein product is CSAKGLETQYF.

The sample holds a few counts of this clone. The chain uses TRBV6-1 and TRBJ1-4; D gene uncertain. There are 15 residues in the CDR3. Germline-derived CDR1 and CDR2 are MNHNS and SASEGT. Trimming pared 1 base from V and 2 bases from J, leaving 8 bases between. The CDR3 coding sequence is TGTGCCAGCAGTGAAGTGTGGGCGACTAATGAAAAACTGTTTTTT. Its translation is CASSEVWATNEKLFF.

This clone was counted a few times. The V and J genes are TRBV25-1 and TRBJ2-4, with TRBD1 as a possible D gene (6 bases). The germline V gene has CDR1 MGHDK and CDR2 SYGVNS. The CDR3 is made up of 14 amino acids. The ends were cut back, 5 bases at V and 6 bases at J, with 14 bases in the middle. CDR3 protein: CASSKTGSGNIQYF. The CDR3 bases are TGTGCCAGCAGTAAAACAGGGTCCGGAAACATTCAGTACTTC.

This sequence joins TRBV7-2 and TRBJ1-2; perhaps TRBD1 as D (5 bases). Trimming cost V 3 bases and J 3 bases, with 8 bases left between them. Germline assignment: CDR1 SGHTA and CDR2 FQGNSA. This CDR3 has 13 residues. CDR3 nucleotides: TGTGCCAGCAGCTTTGCGGGGGACTATGGCTACACCTTC. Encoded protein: CASSFAGDYGYTF.

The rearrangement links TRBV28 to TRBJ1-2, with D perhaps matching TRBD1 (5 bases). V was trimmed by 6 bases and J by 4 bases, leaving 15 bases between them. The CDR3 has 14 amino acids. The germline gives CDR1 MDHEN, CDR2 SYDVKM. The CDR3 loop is CASRNGQGTYGYTF. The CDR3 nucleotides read TGTGCCAGCAGAAACGGCCAGGGAACCTATGGCTACACCTTC.

The CDR3 DNA sequence: TGTGCCAGCAGCCAAGGGACAGACTATAATTCACCCCTCCACTTT. Translated, it gives CASSQGTDYNSPLHF. The chain links TRBV3-1 (or the pseudogene TRBV3-2) to TRBJ1-6; possibly TRBD1 for D (6 bases). From germline, CDR1 is LGHDT and CDR2 YNNKEL (reference sequence). The ends were cut back, 1 base at V and 3 bases at J, with 7 bases in the middle. The CDR3 has 15 residues.

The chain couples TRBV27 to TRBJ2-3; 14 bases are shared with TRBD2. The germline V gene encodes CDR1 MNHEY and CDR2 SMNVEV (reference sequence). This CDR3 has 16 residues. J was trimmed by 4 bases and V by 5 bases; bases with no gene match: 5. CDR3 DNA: TGTGCCAGCAGTCCTGGGACTAGCGGGAGCGCAGATACGCAGTATTTT. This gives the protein CASSPGTSGSADTQYF.

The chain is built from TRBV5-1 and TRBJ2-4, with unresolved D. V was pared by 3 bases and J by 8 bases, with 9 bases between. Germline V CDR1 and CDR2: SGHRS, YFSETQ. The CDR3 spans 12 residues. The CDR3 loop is CASSSTGDIQYF. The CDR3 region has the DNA TGCGCCAGCAGCTCGACCGGAGACATTCAGTACTTC.

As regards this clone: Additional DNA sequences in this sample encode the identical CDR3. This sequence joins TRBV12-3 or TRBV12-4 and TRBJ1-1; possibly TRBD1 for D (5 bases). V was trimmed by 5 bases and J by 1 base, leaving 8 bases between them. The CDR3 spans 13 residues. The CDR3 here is CASSLTENTEAFF. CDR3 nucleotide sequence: TGTGCCAGCAGTCTGACAGAGAACACTGAAGCTTTCTTT.

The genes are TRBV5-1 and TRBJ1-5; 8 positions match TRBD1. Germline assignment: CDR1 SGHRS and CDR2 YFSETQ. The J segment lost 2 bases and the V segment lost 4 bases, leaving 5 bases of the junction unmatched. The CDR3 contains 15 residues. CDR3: CASSPTGDRNQPQHF. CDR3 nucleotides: TGCGCCAGCAGCCCGACAGGGGATCGCAATCAGCCCCAGCATTTT.

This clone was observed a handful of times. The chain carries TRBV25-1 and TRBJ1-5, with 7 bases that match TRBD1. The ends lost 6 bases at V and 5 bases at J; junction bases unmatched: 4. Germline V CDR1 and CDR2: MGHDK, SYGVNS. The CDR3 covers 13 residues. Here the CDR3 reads CASRGQADQPQHF. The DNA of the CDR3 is TGTGCCAGCAGAGGACAGGCGGATCAGCCCCAGCATTTT.

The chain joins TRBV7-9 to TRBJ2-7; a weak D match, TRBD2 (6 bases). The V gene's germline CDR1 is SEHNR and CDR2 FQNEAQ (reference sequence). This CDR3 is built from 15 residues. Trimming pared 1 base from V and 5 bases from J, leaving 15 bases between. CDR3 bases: TGTGCCAGCAGCTTAGGCCGGGAGAGCAGGCACGAGCAGTACTTC. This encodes CASSLGRESRHEQYF. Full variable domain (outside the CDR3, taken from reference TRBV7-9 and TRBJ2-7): DTGVSQNPRHKITKRGQNVTFRCDPISEHNRLYWYRQTLGQGPEFLTYFQNEAQLEKSRLLSDRFSAERPKGSFSTLEIQRTEQGDSAMYLCASSLGRESRHEQYFGPGTRLTVT.

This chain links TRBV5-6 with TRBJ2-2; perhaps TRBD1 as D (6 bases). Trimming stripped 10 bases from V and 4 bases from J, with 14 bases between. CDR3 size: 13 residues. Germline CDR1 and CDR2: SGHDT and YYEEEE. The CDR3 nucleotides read TGTGCCTCTGCAGGGGCGGGCACCGGGGAGCTGTTTTTT. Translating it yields CASAGAGTGELFF.

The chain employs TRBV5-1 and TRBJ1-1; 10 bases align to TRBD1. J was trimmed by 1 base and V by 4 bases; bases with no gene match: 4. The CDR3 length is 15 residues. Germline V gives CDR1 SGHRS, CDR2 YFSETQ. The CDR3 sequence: CASSLRQGANTEAFF. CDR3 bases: TGCGCCAGCAGCCTCCGACAGGGGGCGAACACTGAAGCTTTCTTT.

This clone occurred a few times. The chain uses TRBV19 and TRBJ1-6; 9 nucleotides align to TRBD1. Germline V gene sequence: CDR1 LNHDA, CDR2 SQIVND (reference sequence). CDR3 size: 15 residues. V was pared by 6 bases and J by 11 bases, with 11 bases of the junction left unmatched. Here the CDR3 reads CASRGQGPSATPLHF. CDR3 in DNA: TGTGCCAGTAGGGGACAGGGTCCTTCCGCCACACCCCTCCACTTT.

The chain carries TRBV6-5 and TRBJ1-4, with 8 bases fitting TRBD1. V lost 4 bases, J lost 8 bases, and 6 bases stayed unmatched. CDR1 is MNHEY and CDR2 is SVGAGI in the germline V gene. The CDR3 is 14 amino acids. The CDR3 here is CASSSGQGGEKLFF. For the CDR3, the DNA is TGTGCCAGCAGTTCCGGACAGGGAGGAGAAAAACTGTTTTTT.

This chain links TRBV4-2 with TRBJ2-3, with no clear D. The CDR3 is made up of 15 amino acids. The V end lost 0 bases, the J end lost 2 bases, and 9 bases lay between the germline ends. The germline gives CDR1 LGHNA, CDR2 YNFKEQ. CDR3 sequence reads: CASSQDQAPTDTQYF. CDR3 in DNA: TGTGCCAGCAGCCAAGACCAGGCCCCCACAGATACGCAGTATTTT.